This TCR beta chain stems from a study of T cells of healthy individuals. Germline V gene lookup returns CDR1 MDHEN and CDR2 SYDVKM. The V end lost 1 base, the J end lost 0 bases, and 8 bases lay between the germline ends. CDR3 length: 15 amino acids. TCRdb reprocessed the 5' RACE reads via MiXCR and lists one record per CDR3 protein. The table lists 55,000 to 65,000 distinct CDR3 sequences, 15% to 20% of them singletons. This clonotype was counted ten times or more. This clonotype was obtained from a human donor in good health. This sequence joins TRBV28 and TRBJ2-3, with D perhaps given as TRBD1 or TRBD2 (6 bases each). The chain's CDR3 is CASSLSGGSTDTQYF. The CDR3 DNA is TGTGCCAGCAGTTTATCCGGGGGCAGCACAGATACGCAGTATTTT.